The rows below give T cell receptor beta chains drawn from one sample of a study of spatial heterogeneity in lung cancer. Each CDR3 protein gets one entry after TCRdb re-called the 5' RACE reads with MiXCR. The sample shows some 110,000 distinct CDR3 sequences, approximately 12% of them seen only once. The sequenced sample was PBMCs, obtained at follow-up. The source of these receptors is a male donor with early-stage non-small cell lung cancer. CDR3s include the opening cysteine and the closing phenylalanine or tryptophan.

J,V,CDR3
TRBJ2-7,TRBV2,CASSEALMQGPSYEQYF
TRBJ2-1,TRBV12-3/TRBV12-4,CAIQASAYNEQFF
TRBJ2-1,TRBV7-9,CASSSLAGEGNEQFF
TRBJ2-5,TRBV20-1,CSAVPLAGSFGETQYF
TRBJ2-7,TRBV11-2,CASSFTYEQYF
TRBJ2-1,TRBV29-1,CSVRGTSGDNEQFF
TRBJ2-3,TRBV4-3,CASSQDLAGGSTDTQYF
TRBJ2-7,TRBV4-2,CASSQDNSGSYEQYF
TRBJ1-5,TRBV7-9,CANSLDRVSQPQHF
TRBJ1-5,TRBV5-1,CASSTGNQPQHF
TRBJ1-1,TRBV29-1,CSVVRHMNTEAFF
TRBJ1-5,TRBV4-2,CASSQDRESNQPQHF
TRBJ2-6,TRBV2,CARGGTGANVLTF
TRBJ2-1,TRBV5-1,CASSWAGPGLATHEQFF
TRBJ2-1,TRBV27,CASSSGATYNEQFF
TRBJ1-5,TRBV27,CASSLSAASNQPQHF
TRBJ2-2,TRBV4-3,CASSPGTGELFF
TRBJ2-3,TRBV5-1,CASSENRGLGTDTQYF
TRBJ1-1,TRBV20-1,CSARKDRPGQEAFF
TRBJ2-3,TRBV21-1,CASSKGAGTSTDTQYF
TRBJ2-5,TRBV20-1,CSASFRVGETQYF
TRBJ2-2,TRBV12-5,CASGLTGRTGELFF
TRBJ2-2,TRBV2,CASSSTVRTGELFF
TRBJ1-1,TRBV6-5,CASSYSPRTGGTEAFF
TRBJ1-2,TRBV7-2,CASSFPGRVNYGYTF
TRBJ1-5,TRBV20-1,CSAISQGQQPQHF
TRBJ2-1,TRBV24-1,CASPGDKWPNEQFF
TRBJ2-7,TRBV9,CASSVDGDYEQYF
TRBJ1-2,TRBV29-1,CSVEFGTAGGTF
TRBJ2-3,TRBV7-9,CASSSPGTDTQYF